Listed below are T cell receptor beta chains from one sample, sequenced in a study of T-cell memory formation after mild COVID-19. TCRdb re-derived calls from the 5' RACE reads in MiXCR, one entry per CDR3 protein. This sample yields around 150,000 distinct CDR3 sequences, of which around 30% are seen a single time; approximately 12% belongs to the top ten. The sequencing input was PBMCs or a T cell subset sorted from them (not recorded which). The origin of the receptors is an adult woman who had mild COVID-19 (a few samples of this study predate the infection). Cell type and time point are not known. Both conserved end residues are part of each CDR3. The D gene is left open where the match is weak. Only some rows state a clone size, as once, few, many or a class for expanded clones.

length: 14
D: -
size: few
V: TRBV7-9
J: TRBJ2-5
DNA: TGTGCCAGCAGCTTTCCATCGAACCGGGAGACCCAGTACTTC
CDR3: CASSFPSNRETQYF

length: 16
D: -
size: few
V: TRBV9
J: TRBJ2-3
DNA: TGTGCCAGCAGCGTCAGCCCCGGGACGGTCACAGATACGCAGTATTTT
CDR3: CASSVSPGTVTDTQYF

length: 13
D: -
size: few
V: TRBV24-1
J: TRBJ1-5
DNA: TGTGCCACCTCGGACAGCCTCAATCAGCCCCAGCATTTT
CDR3: CATSDSLNQPQHF

length: 14
D: TRBD2
size: few
V: TRBV12-3/TRBV12-4
J: TRBJ2-5
DNA: TGTGCCAGCAGACGGGGGAGTAGCGGGGAGACCCAGTACTTC
CDR3: CASRRGSSGETQYF

length: 14
D: -
size: -
V: TRBV27
J: TRBJ1-1
DNA: TGTGCCAGCAGTCACGGGGTTATGAAGCCTGAAGCTTTCTTT
CDR3: CASSHGVMKPEAFF

length: 12
D: -
size: -
V: TRBV11-3
J: TRBJ2-1
DNA: TGTGCCAGCAGCTTAGGCGTCACTGAGCAGTTCTTC
CDR3: CASSLGVTEQFF

length: 13
D: -
size: few
V: TRBV10-2
J: TRBJ1-1
DNA: TGCGCCAGCACCTGGACCAAAAACACTGAAGCTTTCTTT
CDR3: CASTWTKNTEAFF

length: 15
D: TRBD1
size: few
V: TRBV2
J: TRBJ1-5
DNA: TGTGCCAGCAGACCCGGGACAGCGCCCAATCAGCCCCAGCATTTT
CDR3: CASRPGTAPNQPQHF

length: 14
D: TRBD1
size: -
V: TRBV10-3
J: TRBJ1-2
DNA: TGTGCCATCACCTCGACAGGGGGCTACTATGGCTACACCTTC
CDR3: CAITSTGGYYGYTF

length: 16
D: TRBD2
size: few
V: TRBV10-3
J: TRBJ2-1
DNA: TGTGCCATCAGTCTATCTAGCGGGGGGCTCGGCAATGAGCAGTTCTTC
CDR3: CAISLSSGGLGNEQFF

length: 13
D: -
size: -
V: TRBV3-1
J: TRBJ2-7
DNA: TGTGCCAGCAGCCCGACTAGAGACTACGAGCAGTACTTC
CDR3: CASSPTRDYEQYF

length: 16
D: TRBD1
size: few
V: TRBV5-1
J: TRBJ2-3
DNA: TGCGCCAGCAGTATCGCCACAGGGGTTATGACAGATACGCAGTATTTT
CDR3: CASSIATGVMTDTQYF

length: 14
D: -
size: few
V: TRBV12-3/TRBV12-4
J: TRBJ2-3
DNA: TGTGCCAGCAGTTTGGAGTCGCCGGGGGATACGCAGTATTTT
CDR3: CASSLESPGDTQYF

length: 19
D: TRBD2
size: -
V: TRBV6-6
J: TRBJ2-3
DNA: TGTGCCAGCAGAAGGAGACTAGCGGGAGGGTCGGCTAGCACAGATACGCAGTATTTT
CDR3: CASRRRLAGGSASTDTQYF

length: 13
D: -
size: -
V: TRBV5-8
J: TRBJ2-7
DNA: TGTGCCAGCAGCCGTGGTAGGGTAGACGAGCAGTACTTC
CDR3: CASSRGRVDEQYF

length: 16
D: -
size: -
V: TRBV3-1
J: TRBJ2-7
DNA: TGTGCCAGCAGCCAAATAAGGAGCACTTCTGTTACGGAGCAGTACTTC
CDR3: CASSQIRSTSVTEQYF

length: 13
D: -
size: few
V: TRBV5-1
J: TRBJ2-7
DNA: TGCGCCAGCAGCTTCCAGGGACCCTCCGAGCAGTACTTC
CDR3: CASSFQGPSEQYF

length: 15
D: TRBD2
size: few
V: TRBV7-9
J: TRBJ2-2
DNA: TGTGCCAGCAGCAACCTAGCGGGACTAACCGGGGAGCTGTTTTTT
CDR3: CASSNLAGLTGELFF

length: 17
D: TRBD2
size: -
V: TRBV10-2
J: TRBJ2-1
DNA: TGCGCCAGCAGTGAGGGAAGATTAGCGGGGGGGTACAATGAGCAGTTCTTC
CDR3: CASSEGRLAGGYNEQFF

length: 15
D: -
size: -
V: TRBV7-9
J: TRBJ1-2
DNA: TGTGCCAGCGCCGAAGGGACCCCAAGAAACTATGGCTACACCTTC
CDR3: CASAEGTPRNYGYTF

length: 13
D: -
size: few
V: TRBV29-1
J: TRBJ1-1
DNA: TGCAGCGTTGAAGGGCTGGGAGCCGGTGAAGCTTTCTTT
CDR3: CSVEGLGAGEAFF

length: 18
D: -
size: few
V: TRBV7-8
J: TRBJ1-1
DNA: TGTGCCAGCAGCGACCATGCTCGGTCTACATCCGGTCGGACTGAAGCTTTCTTT
CDR3: CASSDHARSTSGRTEAFF

length: 14
D: TRBD2
size: many
V: TRBV24-1
J: TRBJ2-1
DNA: TGTGCCACCAGGGGAGCGGGAGTACACAATGAGCAGTTCTTC
CDR3: CATRGAGVHNEQFF

length: 15
D: -
size: many
V: TRBV5-1
J: TRBJ2-1
DNA: TGCGCCAGCAGCTTGGGAGGGGGGCAGTACAATGAGCAGTTCTTC
CDR3: CASSLGGGQYNEQFF

length: 16
D: -
size: few
V: TRBV20-1
J: TRBJ2-5
DNA: TGCAGTGCCCGAAAGACCCCGGGACTCCAACAAGAGACCCAGTACTTC
CDR3: CSARKTPGLQQETQYF

length: 15
D: -
size: -
V: TRBV5-1
J: TRBJ2-1
DNA: TGCGCCAGCAGCCTCGACCTCCTAGCCTACAATGAGCAGTTCTTC
CDR3: CASSLDLLAYNEQFF

length: 15
D: -
size: many
V: TRBV28
J: TRBJ2-3
DNA: TGTGCCAGCAGACCGGGGACTTCCGGCACAGATACGCAGTATTTT
CDR3: CASRPGTSGTDTQYF

length: 15
D: TRBD1
size: few
V: TRBV5-5
J: TRBJ1-4
DNA: TGTGCCAGCAGCCCCCTCGACAGGGTGGATGAAAAACTGTTTTTT
CDR3: CASSPLDRVDEKLFF

length: 14
D: -
size: few
V: TRBV6-5
J: TRBJ2-2
DNA: TGTGCCAGCAGTCCTCAGGGGGGGACCGGGGAGCTGTTTTTT
CDR3: CASSPQGGTGELFF

length: 15
D: -
size: few
V: TRBV6-1
J: TRBJ1-4
DNA: TGTGCCAGCAGAGAGAACAGGATTACTAATGAAAAACTGTTTTTT
CDR3: CASRENRITNEKLFF

length: 17
D: TRBD1
size: -
V: TRBV7-9
J: TRBJ1-1
DNA: TGTGCCAGCAGCGCCGGGACAGGCCCTGGAGGGAACACTGAAGCTTTCTTT
CDR3: CASSAGTGPGGNTEAFF

length: 14
D: -
size: -
V: TRBV20-1
J: TRBJ2-2
DNA: TGCAGTGCTAGACGGCGGGGGAACACCGGGGAGCTGTTTTTT
CDR3: CSARRRGNTGELFF

length: 13
D: -
size: -
V: TRBV7-9
J: TRBJ2-7
DNA: TGTGCCAGCAGTACCTCTGGGGGATACGAGCAGTACTTC
CDR3: CASSTSGGYEQYF

length: 15
D: -
size: few
V: TRBV29-1
J: TRBJ1-1
DNA: TGCAGCGTGAACCCCGGCGGCCGCTTGAACACTGAAGCTTTCTTT
CDR3: CSVNPGGRLNTEAFF

length: 15
D: -
size: few
V: TRBV5-8
J: TRBJ2-1
DNA: TGTGCCAGCAGCTTGAGGGGGACCGGGTACAATGAGCAGTTCTTC
CDR3: CASSLRGTGYNEQFF

length: 15
D: -
size: -
V: TRBV12-3/TRBV12-4
J: TRBJ1-2
DNA: TGTGCCAGCGTGTTTCCGGGGGCCGGGAACTATGGCTACACCTTC
CDR3: CASVFPGAGNYGYTF

length: 17
D: TRBD1
size: few
V: TRBV7-2
J: TRBJ1-6
DNA: TGTGCCAGCAGCTTAGCGTGGGGACAGGCCTATAATTCACCCCTCCACTTT
CDR3: CASSLAWGQAYNSPLHF

length: 15
D: -
size: -
V: TRBV11-2
J: TRBJ1-2
DNA: TGTGCCAGCAGCTTAGGCGGGGGGCTTCGTTATGGCTACACCTTC
CDR3: CASSLGGGLRYGYTF

length: 16
D: -
size: many
V: TRBV14
J: TRBJ2-3
DNA: TGTGCCAGCAGCCAAAACTTCGCTCGCGGGGCAGATACGCAGTATTTT
CDR3: CASSQNFARGADTQYF

length: 15
D: -
size: -
V: TRBV3-1
J: TRBJ1-4
DNA: TGTGCCAGCAGCCAAGATCCGGGGTTCGGTGAAAAACTGTTTTTT
CDR3: CASSQDPGFGEKLFF

length: 15
D: -
size: few
V: TRBV5-1
J: TRBJ1-5
DNA: TGCGCCAGCAGCCTAGACCCTTGGTCCACTGAGGCCCAGCATTTT
CDR3: CASSLDPWSTEAQHF

length: 14
D: -
size: few
V: TRBV12-3/TRBV12-4
J: TRBJ2-2
DNA: TGTGCCAGCAGTTTGGATAGGAACACCGGGGAGCTGTTTTTT
CDR3: CASSLDRNTGELFF

length: 20
D: -
size: -
V: TRBV4-1
J: TRBJ2-6
DNA: TGCGCCAGCAGCCAAGCCCTGGGCCCCGTAGGTTGGTCTGGGGCCAACGTCCTGACTTTC
CDR3: CASSQALGPVGWSGANVLTF

length: 18
D: TRBD2
size: -
V: TRBV4-2
J: TRBJ2-1
DNA: TGTGCCAGCAGCCTGGCGAACCAAGCGGGAGGGTCCTACAATGAGCAGTTCTTC
CDR3: CASSLANQAGGSYNEQFF

length: 17
D: -
size: -
V: TRBV5-8
J: TRBJ2-7
DNA: TGTGCCAGCAGCCACGGCAGGGCTTTGATTCAGGTCTACGAGCAGTACTTC
CDR3: CASSHGRALIQVYEQYF

length: 18
D: -
size: -
V: TRBV11-2
J: TRBJ2-3
DNA: TGTGCCAGCAGCTTAGGCGAGTTACATGGAGGGCTCACAGATACGCAGTATTTT
CDR3: CASSLGELHGGLTDTQYF

length: 19
D: TRBD2
size: -
V: TRBV12-3/TRBV12-4
J: TRBJ2-3
DNA: TGTGCCAGCAGTTTAAGTCAACTAGCGGGTCACATTAGCACAGATACGCAGTATTTT
CDR3: CASSLSQLAGHISTDTQYF

length: 14
D: -
size: few
V: TRBV7-6
J: TRBJ2-3
DNA: TGTGCCAGCAGCCCGGGACTGGGCACAGATACGCAGTATTTT
CDR3: CASSPGLGTDTQYF

length: 14
D: -
size: few
V: TRBV20-1
J: TRBJ2-3
DNA: TGCAGTGCTAGACTAGCGCTAAGCACAGATACGCAGTATTTT
CDR3: CSARLALSTDTQYF

length: 12
D: -
size: -
V: TRBV15
J: TRBJ2-7
DNA: TGTGCCACCAGCAGAGACGGCTACGAGCAGTACTTC
CDR3: CATSRDGYEQYF

length: 15
D: TRBD2
size: few
V: TRBV6-5
J: TRBJ2-2
DNA: TGTGCCAGCAGTTTAGCGGGGGCGGGCACCGGGGAGCTGTTTTTT
CDR3: CASSLAGAGTGELFF

length: 15
D: -
size: -
V: TRBV15
J: TRBJ2-7
DNA: TGTGCCACCAGCAGACCTAGGGGGGGGCTCGGCGAGCAGTACTTC
CDR3: CATSRPRGGLGEQYF

length: 18
D: TRBD2
size: -
V: TRBV7-9
J: TRBJ2-5
DNA: TGTGCCAGCAGCCCGAGCCGTCGACTAGCGGGCAATCAAGAGACCCAGTACTTC
CDR3: CASSPSRRLAGNQETQYF